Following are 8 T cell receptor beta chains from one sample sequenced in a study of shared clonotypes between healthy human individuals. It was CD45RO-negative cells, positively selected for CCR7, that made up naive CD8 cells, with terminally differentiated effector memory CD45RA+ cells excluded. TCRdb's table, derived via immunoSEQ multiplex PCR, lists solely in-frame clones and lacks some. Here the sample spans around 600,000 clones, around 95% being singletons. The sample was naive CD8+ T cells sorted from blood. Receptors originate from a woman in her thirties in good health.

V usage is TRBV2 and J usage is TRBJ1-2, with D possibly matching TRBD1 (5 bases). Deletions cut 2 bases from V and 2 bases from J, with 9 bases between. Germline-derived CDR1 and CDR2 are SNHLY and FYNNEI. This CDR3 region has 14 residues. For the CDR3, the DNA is TGTGCCAGCAGTGAATCCCAGGGCAACTATGGCTACACCTTC. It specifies CASSESQGNYGYTF.

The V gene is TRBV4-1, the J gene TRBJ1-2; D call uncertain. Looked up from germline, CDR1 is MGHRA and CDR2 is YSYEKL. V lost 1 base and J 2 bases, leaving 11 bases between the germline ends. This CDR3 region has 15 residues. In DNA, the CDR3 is TGCGCCAGCAGCCAAGTAGGATCCGAGAACTATGGCTACACCTTC. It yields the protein CASSQVGSENYGYTF.

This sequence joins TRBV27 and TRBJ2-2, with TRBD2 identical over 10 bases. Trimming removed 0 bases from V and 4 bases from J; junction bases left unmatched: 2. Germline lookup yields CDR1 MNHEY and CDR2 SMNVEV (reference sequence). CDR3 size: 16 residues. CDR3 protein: CASSLSSSGSTGELFF. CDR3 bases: TGTGCCAGCAGTTTATCCTCTAGCGGGAGCACCGGGGAGCTGTTTTTT.

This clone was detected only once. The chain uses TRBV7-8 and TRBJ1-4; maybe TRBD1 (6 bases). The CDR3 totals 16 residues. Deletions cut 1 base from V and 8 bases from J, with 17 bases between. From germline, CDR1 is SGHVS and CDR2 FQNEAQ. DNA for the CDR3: TGTGCCAGCAGCTTAGGGGGACAACCCTTTGGCGAAAAACTGTTTTTT. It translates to CASSLGGQPFGEKLFF.

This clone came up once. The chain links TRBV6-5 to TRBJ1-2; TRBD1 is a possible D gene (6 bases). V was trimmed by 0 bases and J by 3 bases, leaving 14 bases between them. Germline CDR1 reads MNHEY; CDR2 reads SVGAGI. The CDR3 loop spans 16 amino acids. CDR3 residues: CASSYSRGGRDYGYTF. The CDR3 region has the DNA TGTGCCAGCAGTTACTCGAGGGGGGGGCGCGACTATGGCTACACCTTC.

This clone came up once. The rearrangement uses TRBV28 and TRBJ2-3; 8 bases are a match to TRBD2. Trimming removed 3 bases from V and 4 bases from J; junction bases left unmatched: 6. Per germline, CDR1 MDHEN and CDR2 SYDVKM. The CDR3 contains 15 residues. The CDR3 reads CASSLSSGAADTQYF. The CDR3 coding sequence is TGTGCCAGCAGTTTGAGTAGCGGGGCGGCAGATACGCAGTATTTT.

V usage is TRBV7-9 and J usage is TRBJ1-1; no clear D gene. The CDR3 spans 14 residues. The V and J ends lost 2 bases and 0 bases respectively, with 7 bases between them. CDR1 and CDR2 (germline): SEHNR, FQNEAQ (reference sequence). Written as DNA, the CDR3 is TGTGCCAGCAGCTTACTACTTTTGAACACTGAAGCTTTCTTT. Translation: CASSLLLLNTEAFF.

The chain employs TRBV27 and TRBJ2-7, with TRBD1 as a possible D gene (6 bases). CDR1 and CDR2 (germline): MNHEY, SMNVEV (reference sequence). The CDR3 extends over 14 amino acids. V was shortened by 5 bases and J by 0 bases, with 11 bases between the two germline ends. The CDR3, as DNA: TGTGCCAGCAGTGCCGAGGGGGACTCCTACGAGCAGTACTTC. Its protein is CASSAEGDSYEQYF.